The sequence of this T cell receptor beta chain was determined in a study of blood T cell repertoires in COVID-19 (dated by TCRdb to about 2020). Notes on the research overall: Samples covering the acute and convalescent phases of COVID-19 were provided by collaborators in the United States, Italy and Spain. The sample metadata nearly always contained a de-identified subject ID, COVID-19 status, age in years and sex. The samples were drawn from two sources: the first 160 participants of the ongoing ImmuneRACE study, and 1,200 or so subjects contributed by 6 global collaborators. Where available, HLA class I and class II types were obtained from metadata supplied by the sample provider rather than from assay-based typing. The material from the prospective study consisted of cDNA or gDNA derived from T cells, B-cell-depleted T cells, or PBMCs. The repertoires were released in a freely available public database intended as a resource for research on the immune response to SARS-CoV-2. Deeply sampled blood TCRbeta repertoires from subjects exposed to, actively infected with, or recovered from COVID-19 were included in the dataset.

Collaborating institutions collected whole blood in K2EDTA tubes following their own protocols. For TCRbeta analysis, collaborators shipped samples in one of three forms: frozen whole blood, isolated PBMCs, or DNA extracted from either of those sample types. TCRbeta CDR3 regions were amplified from genomic DNA using the immunoSEQ Assay, a bias-controlled multiplex PCR. From the authors' description of their analysis: The number of nucleated cells in each sample was estimated by amplification of reference gene primers within the assay. To quantify the absolute abundance of each unique TCRbeta CDR3 rearrangement, sequence reads were collapsed and filtered. For each sample, productive Simpson clonality was calculated as the square root of Simpson's diversity index across productive rearrangements. As stored in TCRdb, this immuneACCESS dataset retains in-frame rearrangements with V and J assigned. A fraction of the clones does not appear; measured against another copy, unresolved V genes explain less than half of the discrepancy, and the remainder lacks a known reason. That table is the source of V, J and clone size, and D and trimming were worked out from the DNA. The sample records approximately 430,000 clones, 86% of which are singletons. Roughly 1.4% of the sample is in the top ten clones.

What the work shows at the level of the full study, not this receptor alone: Clinical and demographic metadata were provided uncurated, with the amount varying by source and participant.

This clone has only a few counts. Its antigen is still unknown. Within one base of it there is no much larger clone, and no base qualities were kept. The CDR3, from cysteine to phenylalanine, totals 13 residues. The read is trimmed to its CDR3 DNA, 39 bases read in frame from base 1. The germline V gene provides CDR1 KGHSH and CDR2 LQKENI. Trimming costs V 4 bases and J 1 base, and their ends lie 5 bases apart. The clonotype comes from a woman in her twenties or thirties with active or convalescent COVID-19. Rearrangement joined TRBV18 to TRBJ1-3, and the D gene may be TRBD1, 5 bases matching. Sequenced input: peripheral blood. The sequence in DNA is TGTGCCAGCTCACAGGGGTCTGGAAACACCATATATTTT. Translated, this is CASSQGSGNTIYF.